This TCR beta chain emerged from a study of PD-L1 blockade in urothelial cancer. Study conclusions and caveats: Pretreatment TCR clonality in blood, when below the median, was predictive of better survival.

On this clone itself: As yet, its antigen is unknown.

The CDR3 covers 17 residues. The germline gives CDR1 SEHNR, CDR2 FQNEAQ (reference sequence). V lost 1 base and J lost 3, with 16 bases in between. Sequencing was performed with immunoSEQ multiplex PCR; in TCRdb, only in-frame clones are kept and a portion is missing. Among about 80,000 clones listed, about 85% were seen once. The sequencing here drew on PBMCs, taken around atezolizumab (anti-PD-L1) treatment. This receptor was identified in an older woman with urothelial cancer. This sequence joins TRBV7-9 and TRBJ2-1, with D perhaps matching TRBD1 (6 bases). CDR3 residues: CASSLDFQGSYYNEQFF. CDR3 sequence (DNA): TGTGCCAGCAGCTTAGACTTCCAGGGGTCCTACTACAATGAGCAGTTCTTC. The full variable domain, its missing parts supplied by reference TRBV7-9 and TRBJ2-1, is DTGVSQNPRHKITKRGQNVTFRCDPISEHNRLYWYRQTLGQGPEFLTYFQNEAQLEKSRLLSDRFSAERPKGSFSTLEIQRTEQGDSAMYLCASSLDFQGSYYNEQFFGPGTRLTVL.